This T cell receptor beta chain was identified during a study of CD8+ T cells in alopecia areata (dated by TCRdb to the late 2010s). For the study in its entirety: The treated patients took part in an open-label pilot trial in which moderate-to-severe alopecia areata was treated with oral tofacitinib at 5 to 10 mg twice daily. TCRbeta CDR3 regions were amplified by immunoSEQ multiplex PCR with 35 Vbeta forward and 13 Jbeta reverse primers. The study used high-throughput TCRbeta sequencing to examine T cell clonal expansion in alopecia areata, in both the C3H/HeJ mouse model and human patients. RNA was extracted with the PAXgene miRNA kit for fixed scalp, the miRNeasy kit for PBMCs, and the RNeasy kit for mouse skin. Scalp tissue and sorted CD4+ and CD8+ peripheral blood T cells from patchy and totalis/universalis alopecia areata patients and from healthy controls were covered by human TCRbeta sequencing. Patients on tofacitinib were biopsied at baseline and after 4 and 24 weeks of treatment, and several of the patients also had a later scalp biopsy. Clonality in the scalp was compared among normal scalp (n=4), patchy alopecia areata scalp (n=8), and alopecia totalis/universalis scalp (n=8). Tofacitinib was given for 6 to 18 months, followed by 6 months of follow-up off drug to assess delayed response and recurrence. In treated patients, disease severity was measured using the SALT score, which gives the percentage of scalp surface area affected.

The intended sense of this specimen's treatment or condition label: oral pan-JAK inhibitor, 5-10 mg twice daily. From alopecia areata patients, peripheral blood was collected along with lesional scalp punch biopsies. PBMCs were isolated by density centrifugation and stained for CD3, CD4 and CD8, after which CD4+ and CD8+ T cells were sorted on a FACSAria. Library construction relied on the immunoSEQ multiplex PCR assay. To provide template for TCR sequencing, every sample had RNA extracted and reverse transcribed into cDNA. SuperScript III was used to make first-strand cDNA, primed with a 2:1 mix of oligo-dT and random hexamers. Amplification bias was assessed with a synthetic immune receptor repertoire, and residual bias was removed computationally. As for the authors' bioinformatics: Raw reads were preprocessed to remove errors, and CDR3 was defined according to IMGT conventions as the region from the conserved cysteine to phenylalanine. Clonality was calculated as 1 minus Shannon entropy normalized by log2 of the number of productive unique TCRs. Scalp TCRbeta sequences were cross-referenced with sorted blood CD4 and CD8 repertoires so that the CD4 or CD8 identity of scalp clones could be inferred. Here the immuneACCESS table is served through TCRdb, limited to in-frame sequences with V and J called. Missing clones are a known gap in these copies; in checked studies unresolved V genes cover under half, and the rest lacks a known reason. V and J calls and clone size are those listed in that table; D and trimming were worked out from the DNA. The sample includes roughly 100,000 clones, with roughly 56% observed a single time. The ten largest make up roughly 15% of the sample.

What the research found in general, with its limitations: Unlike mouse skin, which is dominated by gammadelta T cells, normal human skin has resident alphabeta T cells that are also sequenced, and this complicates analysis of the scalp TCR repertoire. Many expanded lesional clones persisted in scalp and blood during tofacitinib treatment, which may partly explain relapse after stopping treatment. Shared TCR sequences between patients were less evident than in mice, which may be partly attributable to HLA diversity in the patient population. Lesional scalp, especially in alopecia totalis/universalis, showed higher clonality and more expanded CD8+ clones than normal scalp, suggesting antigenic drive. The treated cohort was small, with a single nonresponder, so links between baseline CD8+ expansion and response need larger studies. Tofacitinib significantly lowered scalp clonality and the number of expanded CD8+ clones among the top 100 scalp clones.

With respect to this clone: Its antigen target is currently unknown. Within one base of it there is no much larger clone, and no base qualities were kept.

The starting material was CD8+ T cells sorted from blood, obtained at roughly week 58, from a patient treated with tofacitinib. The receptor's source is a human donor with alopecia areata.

The CDR3 corresponds to CATSRGRGPSYNEQFF. The DNA sequence is TGTGCCACCAGCAGAGGACGGGGGCCATCCTACAATGAGCAGTTCTTC. This sequence uses TRBV15 and TRBJ2-1; the D segment may tentatively be TRBD1 or TRBD2, each giving 6 matched bases. The CDR3 has 16 amino acids, counting the end cysteine and phenylalanine. Of the read, only the CDR3 DNA is kept; its 48 bases are in frame from base 1. V drops 1 base and J drops 1 base, leaving 11 bases in between. The germline V gene (reference sequence) supplies CDR1 LNHNV and CDR2 YYDKDF.